Sequencing of this T cell receptor (beta chain) was carried out in a study of control samples from healthy donors and cancer patients. The V gene end was trimmed by 4 bases and the J gene end by 1 base; junction bases not matched to a gene: 2. CDR1 and CDR2 (germline): GTSNPN, SVGIG (reference sequence). This CDR3 comprises 14 residues. Measured with immunoSEQ multiplex PCR; TCRdb has only the in-frame clones, and not every one. The sample yields 85,000 to 110,000 clones, around nine tenths seen once. Material: PBMCs. V usage is TRBV30 and J usage is TRBJ1-5, with TRBD1 matching 9 bases. The receptor comes from a man in his fifties or sixties with lung cancer. CDR3 sequence: CAWKDRGSNQPQHF. The CDR3, as DNA: TGTGCCTGGAAAGACAGGGGGAGCAATCAGCCCCAGCATTTT.